This TCR beta chain emerged from a study of T cell responses to AZD1222 COVID-19 vaccine. The germline V gene has CDR1 SGHAT and CDR2 FQNNGV. V lost 5 bases to trimming and J lost 7 bases; unmatched junction nucleotides: 8. This CDR3 is 15 amino acids long. Details on this clone: Its target is not known.

Whole-study results and caveats: Of spike-specific TCRs, nearly half reportedly target regions left unmutated in variants. Vaccine-associated CD4 TCRs spanned spike, dominant at 160-218 and 743-854. Only after the peak T cell response were repertoires sampled. After two AZD1222 doses, spike-specific TCR breadth and depth rose versus day 0.

The data were produced by immunoSEQ multiplex PCR, yet TCRdb's version contains in-frame clones alone and is incomplete. The data show around 140,000 clones, with over 75% seen just once and less than 9% held by the top ten. This TCR was sampled from an adult in good health. This material consisted of peripheral blood, taken on day 0 of AZD1222 vaccination. The rearrangement joins TRBV11-2 to TRBJ1-4; 9 nucleotides agree with TRBD1. CDR3 loop: CASSITGGGGEKLFF. CDR3 nucleotides: TGTGCCAGCAGCATAACAGGGGGCGGTGGTGAAAAACTGTTTTTT. Together with reference TRBV11-2 and TRBJ1-4, the CDR3 gives the full variable domain: EAGVAQSPRYKIIEKRQSVAFWCNPISGHATLYWYQQILGQGPKLLIQFQNNGVVDDSQLPKDRFSAERLKGVDSTLKIQPAKLEDSAVYLCASSITGGGGEKLFFGSGTQLSVL.